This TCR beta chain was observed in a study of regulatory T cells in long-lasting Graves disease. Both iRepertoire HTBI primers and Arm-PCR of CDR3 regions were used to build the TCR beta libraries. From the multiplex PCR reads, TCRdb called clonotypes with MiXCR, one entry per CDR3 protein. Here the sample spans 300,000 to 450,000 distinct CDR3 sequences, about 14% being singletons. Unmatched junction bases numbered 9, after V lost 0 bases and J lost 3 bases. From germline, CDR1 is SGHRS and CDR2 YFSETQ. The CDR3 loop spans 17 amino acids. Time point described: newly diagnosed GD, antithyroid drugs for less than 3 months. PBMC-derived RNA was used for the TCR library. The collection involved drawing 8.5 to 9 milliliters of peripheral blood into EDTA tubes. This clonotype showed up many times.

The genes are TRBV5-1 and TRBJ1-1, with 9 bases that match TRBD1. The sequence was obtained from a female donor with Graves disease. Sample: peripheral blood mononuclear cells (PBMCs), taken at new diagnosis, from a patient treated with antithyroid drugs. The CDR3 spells CASSLGAQTGGHTEAFF. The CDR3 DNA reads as TGCGCCAGCAGCTTGGGAGCACAGACAGGGGGGCACACTGAAGCTTTCTTT.